Listed below are T cell receptor beta chains from one sample, sequenced in a study of identifying expanded T cells in peripheral blood. The data were produced by immunoSEQ multiplex PCR, yet TCRdb's version contains in-frame clones alone and is incomplete. The table records 81,000 or so clones, 84% of them present only once. The specimen was blood. Every receptor here comes from a person aged 18 to 75 in good health. Each CDR3 is given with its conserved first and last residue. D genes are given only for firm matches. Not every row has a clone size; where given, it reads once, few, many or a size class.

J | size | length | D | V | DNA | CDR3
TRBJ1-1 | . | 14 | . | TRBV6-6 | TGTGCCAGCCTAGACAGCGTACCTAACACTGAAGCTTTCTTT | CASLDSVPNTEAFF
TRBJ2-1 | . | 18 | TRBD2 | TRBV30 | TGTGCCTGGAGTGTACAGTATCGACTAGCGGGAGGTAGGAATGAGCAGTTCTTC | CAWSVQYRLAGGRNEQFF
TRBJ2-2 | . | 17 | TRBD1 | TRBV5-4 | TGTGCCAGCAGCCACAGGACAGGGGGCGGGTGGACCGGGGAGCTGTTTTTT | CASSHRTGGGWTGELFF
TRBJ1-4 | once | 17 | . | TRBV5-4 | TGTGCCAGCAGCTTGGCCTTAGGGGGATCTCAAAATGAAAAACTGTTTTTT | CASSLALGGSQNEKLFF
TRBJ2-5 | few | 17 | . | TRBV12-2 | TGTGCAAGTCGAACTATGGGACTAGCGGGAGGGCGAGAGACCCAGTACTTC | CASRTMGLAGGRETQYF
TRBJ2-3 | . | 17 | . | TRBV9 | TGTGCCAGCAGCGTAGCCGGCAGTATAACTAGCACAGATACGCAGTATTTT | CASSVAGSITSTDTQYF
TRBJ1-2 | . | 15 | TRBD1 | TRBV7-2 | TGTGCCAGCAGCCCCGGACAGGGGGCTGACTATGGCTACACCTTC | CASSPGQGADYGYTF
TRBJ2-5 | . | 15 | . | TRBV7-9 | TGTGCCAGCAGCTTCCATGCTGGCGGACAAGAGACCCAGTACTTC | CASSFHAGGQETQYF
TRBJ1-5 | . | 16 | . | TRBV27 | TGTGCCAGCAGTTTATCGAGGTCCGTTGAAAATCAGCCCCAGCATTTT | CASSLSRSVENQPQHF
TRBJ1-4 | . | 13 | TRBD1 | TRBV28 | TGTGCCAGCGAGGGGGCCGTCTTCGAAAAACTGTTTTTT | CASEGAVFEKLFF
TRBJ2-3 | . | 15 | . | TRBV9 | TGTGCCAGCAGCGTAGGACTAGTGGGGACAGATACGCAGTATTTT | CASSVGLVGTDTQYF
TRBJ2-3 | . | 19 | . | TRBV7-6 | TGTGCCAGCAGCTTAGGGGGAACGTGGGAGGTAACTAGCACAGATACGCAGTATTTT | CASSLGGTWEVTSTDTQYF
TRBJ1-4 | once | 15 | . | TRBV5-1 | TGCGCCAGCAGCCCGGGTGGGGGAACGGATGAAAAACTGTTTTTT | CASSPGGGTDEKLFF
TRBJ2-2 | . | 15 | . | TRBV6-5 | TGTGCCAGCAGAACCCGGCCTTTCGGGATCGGAGAACTGTTTTTT | CASRTRPFGIGELFF
TRBJ2-7 | . | 13 | . | TRBV28 | TGTGCCAGCAGTGGAGGTTGGGGGTCTTTACTATACTTC | CASSGGWGSLLYF
TRBJ2-1 | . | 17 | TRBD2 | TRBV11-2 | TGTGCCAGCAGCCTGCGGACAAGGACTAGCGGGAAGAATGAGCAGTTCTTC | CASSLRTRTSGKNEQFF
TRBJ2-6 | . | 15 | . | TRBV30 | TGTGCCTGGAGTGTACTTCAGGTTGGGGCCAACGTCCTGACTTTC | CAWSVLQVGANVLTF
TRBJ1-3 | once | 13 | . | TRBV6-5 | TGTGCCAGTCTTCAGCAGGGGACCAACACCATATATTTT | CASLQQGTNTIYF
TRBJ1-1 | . | 13 | . | TRBV2 | TGTGCCAGCGGATTGGGTCGGATATCTGAAGCTTTCTTT | CASGLGRISEAFF
TRBJ1-2 | . | 13 | . | TRBV6-4 | TGTGCCAACTTTTTAGACAGGTTTCGGGGCTACACCTTC | CANFLDRFRGYTF
TRBJ2-1 | once | 18 | TRBD2 | TRBV5-1 | TGCGCCAGCAGCTTGAGACTAGCGGGAGGGGGCCTCTACAATGAGCAGTTCTTC | CASSLRLAGGGLYNEQFF
TRBJ2-3 | . | 18 | TRBD1 | TRBV6-1 | TGTGCCAGCAGTGAAGTTTTAAAGGACAGGGGGCGGGGAGATACGCAGTATTTT | CASSEVLKDRGRGDTQYF
TRBJ2-7 | . | 16 | . | TRBV28 | TGTGCCAGCCAAAAGCGCCCCGAGTCGAGCTCCTACGAGCAGTACTTC | CASQKRPESSSYEQYF
TRBJ2-2 | . | 15 | . | TRBV6-5 | TGTGCCAGCAGGGCGGCAGTCTCGAACACCGGGGAGCTGTTTTTT | CASRAAVSNTGELFF
TRBJ2-1 | . | 12 | . | TRBV13 | TGTGCCAGCAGCATCGGCCACAATGAGCAGTTCTTC | CASSIGHNEQFF
TRBJ2-7 | . | 17 | . | TRBV10-3 | TGTGCCATCAGCGGAGGAAGGCATAATGACAGTTCCTACGAGCAGTACTTC | CAISGGRHNDSSYEQYF
TRBJ2-3 | . | 16 | TRBD2 | TRBV7-3 | TGTGCCAGCAGCTGGCTAGGTAGCGGGAGCGGGGATACGCAGTATTTT | CASSWLGSGSGDTQYF
TRBJ1-5 | . | 15 | . | TRBV6-5 | TGTGCCAGCAGTTACGGACCGAGGGGCAATCAGCCCCAGCATTTT | CASSYGPRGNQPQHF
TRBJ2-7 | . | 13 | . | TRBV6-6 | TGTGCCAGCAGTCCTAACGCACAGTACGAGCAGTACTTC | CASSPNAQYEQYF
TRBJ2-3 | . | 15 | . | TRBV11-2 | TGTGCCAGCAGCTTAGACGGGATTCCCACAGATACGCAGTATTTT | CASSLDGIPTDTQYF
TRBJ2-3 | . | 11 | . | TRBV2 | TGTGCCAGCAGTGAACTAGCTACGCAGTATTTT | CASSELATQYF
TRBJ1-1 | . | 16 | TRBD1 | TRBV18 | TGTGCCAGCTCTCCCAACATGGGACAGGCGAACACTGAAGCTTTCTTT | CASSPNMGQANTEAFF
TRBJ1-4 | . | 15 | . | TRBV7-2 | TGTGCCAGCAGCTTAGAATTCATAGGACCGGAAAAACTGTTTTTT | CASSLEFIGPEKLFF
TRBJ1-1 | once | 16 | TRBD1 | TRBV28 | TGTGCCAGCAGTAGGGCGGGACAGGGGACCAACACTGAAGCTTTCTTT | CASSRAGQGTNTEAFF
TRBJ2-7 | . | 13 | . | TRBV10-3 | TGTGCCATCAGACCGGGGCAATCCTACGAGCAGTACTTC | CAIRPGQSYEQYF
TRBJ1-3 | . | 14 | TRBD1 | TRBV19 | TGTGCCAGCCGCCTTCAGGGGGAAGGAAACACCATATATTTT | CASRLQGEGNTIYF
TRBJ1-2 | . | 16 | . | TRBV6-6 | TGTGCCAGCAGTTACAGGTTCGGGGATACTAACTATGGCTACACCTTC | CASSYRFGDTNYGYTF
TRBJ2-2 | . | 16 | . | TRBV5-6 | TGTGCCAGCAGCCAAGATCGGAGGATCCTACCCGGGGAGCTGTTTTTT | CASSQDRRILPGELFF
TRBJ1-5 | . | 14 | . | TRBV7-2 | TGTGCCAGCAGCCCGTCCCTGAACAATCAGCCCCAGCATTTT | CASSPSLNNQPQHF
TRBJ1-1 | . | 16 | . | TRBV13 | TGTGCCAGCAGCTTAAAAAAATGGGGCCTGAACACTGAAGCTTTCTTT | CASSLKKWGLNTEAFF
TRBJ2-3 | once | 14 | . | TRBV7-2 | TGTGCCAGCAGCTTACCCCCCAGGGGAGATACGCAGTATTTT | CASSLPPRGDTQYF
TRBJ2-7 | . | 15 | TRBD1 | TRBV27 | TGTGCCAGCAGTTTATTTCCAGGGGGTGGCTACGAGCAGTACTTC | CASSLFPGGGYEQYF
TRBJ2-7 | . | 14 | TRBD1 | TRBV5-1 | TGCGCCAGCAGCTTGACGACAGGGCCCTACGAGCAGTACTTC | CASSLTTGPYEQYF
TRBJ2-7 | few | 16 | . | TRBV2 | TGTGCCAGCAACGGAGACGTACGGCTAGCGACCTACGAGCAGTACTTC | CASNGDVRLATYEQYF
TRBJ2-7 | . | 15 | TRBD2 | TRBV11-1 | TGTGCCAGCAGCCCTCGACTAGCGAGCTCCTACGAGCAGTACTTC | CASSPRLASSYEQYF
TRBJ1-3 | . | 16 | . | TRBV11-3 | TGTGCCAGCAGCTTAGGGGAGGTTGCAGCCGGAAACACCATATATTTT | CASSLGEVAAGNTIYF
TRBJ2-3 | . | 16 | TRBD1 | TRBV19 | TGTGCCAGTAGTATCCAGGGGGCGGTGGGCACAGATACGCAGTATTTT | CASSIQGAVGTDTQYF
TRBJ2-7 | once | 14 | TRBD1 | TRBV28 | TGTGCCAGCAGCCTTGGACAGGCGGCCTACGAGCAGTACTTC | CASSLGQAAYEQYF
TRBJ2-5 | few | 12 | . | TRBV7-3 | TGTGCCAGCAGCTTATCGGCACAGACCCAGTACTTC | CASSLSAQTQYF
TRBJ1-4 | . | 15 | TRBD1 | TRBV5-1 | TGCGCCAGCAGCCTCGCAGGGGGCACGGATGAAAAACTGTTTTTT | CASSLAGGTDEKLFF
TRBJ2-1 | . | 15 | TRBD2 | TRBV6-6 | TGTGCCAGCAGCCTAACTAGCGGGGGATACAATGAGCAGTTCTTC | CASSLTSGGYNEQFF
TRBJ2-3 | . | 14 | . | TRBV28 | TGTGCCAGCACATGGGTGCAGGCCACAGATACGCAGTATTTT | CASTWVQATDTQYF
TRBJ1-2 | . | 15 | . | TRBV2 | TGTGCCAGCAGTGAAGAGCGGGGAATTAACTATGGCTACACCTTC | CASSEERGINYGYTF
TRBJ2-2 | . | 15 | TRBD1 | TRBV18 | TGTGCCAGCTCACCAAAGGGGGCCGACACCGGGGAGCTGTTTTTT | CASSPKGADTGELFF
TRBJ2-3 | few | 15 | TRBD2 | TRBV6-1 | TGTGCCAGTTGCCTTTCTAGCGGCCCCACAGATACGCAGTATTTT | CASCLSSGPTDTQYF
TRBJ1-2 | . | 16 | . | TRBV6-6 | TGTGCCAGCAGTACCGCGACGACCAAAACTAACTATGGCTACACCTTC | CASSTATTKTNYGYTF